A selection of T cell receptor beta chains follows, all from one sample in a study of T cell responses to AZD1222 COVID-19 vaccine. Sequencing used immunoSEQ multiplex PCR; TCRdb keeps in-frame clones, though not all of them. The sample includes more than 100,000 clones, about 93% of them seen just once. The sequenced sample was peripheral blood, obtained on day 0 of AZD1222 vaccination. These receptor sequences come from an adult in good health. Each CDR3 is given with its conserved first and last residue. Fields, in order: J gene, V gene, D gene, clone size, CDR3 DNA, CDR3 protein. The D gene is left open where the match is weak. Not all rows give a size; the values are once, few, many and, for expanded clones, a class.

J: TRBJ2-5
V: TRBV19
D: .
size: .
DNA: TGTGCCAGTATCCCATCTTCCCGGGACCTCAAGGAGACCCAGTACTTC
CDR3: CASIPSSRDLKETQYF

J: TRBJ2-2
V: TRBV7-9
D: TRBD1
size: .
DNA: TGTGCCAGCAGCTTAGTGGGACAGGGATACGGGGAGCTGTTTTTT
CDR3: CASSLVGQGYGELFF

J: TRBJ1-6
V: TRBV28
D: .
size: .
DNA: TGTGCCAGCAGTGACAGGCCCCGAGATTCACCCCTCCACTTT
CDR3: CASSDRPRDSPLHF

J: TRBJ2-7
V: TRBV19
D: .
size: once
DNA: TGTGCCAGTAGTATATTTCACAAGTACGAGCAGTACTTC
CDR3: CASSIFHKYEQYF

J: TRBJ1-1
V: TRBV5-5
D: .
size: .
DNA: TGTGCCAGCAGCCGATCAAAACCCGTAGGGAGAAGCACTGAAGCTTTCTTT
CDR3: CASSRSKPVGRSTEAFF

J: TRBJ1-2
V: TRBV6-4
D: .
size: .
DNA: TGTGCCAGCAAGCGGAATCCGCGGGGGACGGGTGGCTACACCTTC
CDR3: CASKRNPRGTGGYTF

J: TRBJ2-7
V: TRBV3-1/TRBV3-2
D: .
size: .
DNA: TGTGCCAGCAGCCTCAGGCTTGGGCTTAGCTCCTACGAGCAGTACTTC
CDR3: CASSLRLGLSSYEQYF

J: TRBJ1-2
V: TRBV6-5
D: .
size: few
DNA: TGTGCCAGCAGTTCTTTGGCCGGGTTCTATGGCTACACCTTC
CDR3: CASSSLAGFYGYTF

J: TRBJ1-2
V: TRBV6-5
D: .
size: .
DNA: TGTGCCAGCAGTTCAACAGGCGGAAATGGCTACACCTTC
CDR3: CASSSTGGNGYTF

J: TRBJ1-4
V: TRBV5-1
D: .
size: .
DNA: TGCGCCAGCAGCTTGCAGGCAACTAATGAAAAACTGTTTTTT
CDR3: CASSLQATNEKLFF

J: TRBJ1-1
V: TRBV6-5
D: TRBD1
size: .
DNA: TGTGCCAGCAGCAAGGGGGCTGTCACTGAAGCTTTCTTT
CDR3: CASSKGAVTEAFF

J: TRBJ2-7
V: TRBV5-1
D: TRBD1
size: .
DNA: TGCGCCAGCAGCCCCTCGGACAGGGGTTACGAGCAGTACTTC
CDR3: CASSPSDRGYEQYF

J: TRBJ1-5
V: TRBV4-1
D: TRBD1
size: .
DNA: TGCGCCAGCAGCCAGGACCCGGGACAGAGTAATCAGCCCCAGCATTTT
CDR3: CASSQDPGQSNQPQHF

J: TRBJ2-3
V: TRBV7-3
D: .
size: .
DNA: TGTGCCAGCAGCTTAACCGGGACAACAGATACGCAGTATTTT
CDR3: CASSLTGTTDTQYF

J: TRBJ1-5
V: TRBV30
D: TRBD1
size: .
DNA: TGTGCCTGGTGCACAGGGGTTAGTCAGCCCCAGCATTTT
CDR3: CAWCTGVSQPQHF

J: TRBJ2-7
V: TRBV2
D: .
size: many
DNA: TGTGCCAGCAGTGTTTGGCCCGAGCAGTACTTC
CDR3: CASSVWPEQYF

J: TRBJ2-2
V: TRBV11-3
D: TRBD2
size: .
DNA: TGTGCCAGCAGCAAAGCAGCGGGAATGAACACCGGGGAGCTGTTTTTT
CDR3: CASSKAAGMNTGELFF

J: TRBJ2-1
V: TRBV2
D: TRBD2
size: .
DNA: TGTGCCAGCAGGGCGGAAACCCTAGCGGGACGACTCGGCAATGAGCAGTTCTTC
CDR3: CASRAETLAGRLGNEQFF

J: TRBJ1-4
V: TRBV10-3
D: .
size: .
DNA: TGTGCCATCAGTTCAGATGAAAAACTGTTTTTT
CDR3: CAISSDEKLFF

J: TRBJ2-7
V: TRBV30
D: .
size: .
DNA: TGTGCCTGGAGCAATGGCGGGATTTCCTACGAGCAGTACTTC
CDR3: CAWSNGGISYEQYF

J: TRBJ1-1
V: TRBV4-1
D: .
size: few
DNA: TGCGCCAGCAGCCAAGGTCAATCTAGGGAAGCTTTCTTT
CDR3: CASSQGQSREAFF

J: TRBJ2-5
V: TRBV5-4
D: TRBD2
size: .
DNA: TGTGCCACCCACCGTTCCGGGGGGGCTGGGCAAGAGACCCAGTACTTC
CDR3: CATHRSGGAGQETQYF

J: TRBJ1-1
V: TRBV30
D: .
size: .
DNA: TGTGCCTGGATGGGACAAACGAACACTGAAGCTTTCTTT
CDR3: CAWMGQTNTEAFF

J: TRBJ1-2
V: TRBV6-5
D: .
size: .
DNA: TGTGCCAGCAGTTACAGATCAGGGGATGGCTACACCTTC
CDR3: CASSYRSGDGYTF

J: TRBJ1-1
V: TRBV5-1
D: .
size: .
DNA: TGCGCCAGCAGCTTGGCCCCAGGGGCTGAAGCTTTCTTT
CDR3: CASSLAPGAEAFF

J: TRBJ2-5
V: TRBV19
D: .
size: few
DNA: TGTGCCAGTAGTGGTCGGACAGACCGGGAGCCCCAGTACTTC
CDR3: CASSGRTDREPQYF

J: TRBJ1-2
V: TRBV6-7
D: .
size: .
DNA: TGTGCCGCCCAAAGGGACGCTCCCTATGGCTACACCTTC
CDR3: CAAQRDAPYGYTF

J: TRBJ1-2
V: TRBV9
D: .
size: .
DNA: TGTGCCAGCAGCGCCTTTCAGGGGAGCTACACCTTC
CDR3: CASSAFQGSYTF

J: TRBJ2-7
V: TRBV28
D: TRBD2
size: .
DNA: TGTGCCAGCAGACCAGCGGGGGTCTTTCTCGAGCAGTACTTC
CDR3: CASRPAGVFLEQYF

J: TRBJ2-2
V: TRBV6-2/TRBV6-3
D: TRBD2
size: few
DNA: TGTGCCAGCAGTTATCCGGGAGGACCCACCGGGGAGCTGTTTTTT
CDR3: CASSYPGGPTGELFF

J: TRBJ1-2
V: TRBV5-1
D: TRBD1
size: .
DNA: TGCGCCAGCAGCTTAGAACAGGGGACCCGCTATGGCTACACCTTC
CDR3: CASSLEQGTRYGYTF

J: TRBJ2-2
V: TRBV5-1
D: .
size: .
DNA: TGCGCCAGCAGCCGTCAAGTCACCGGGGAGCTGTTTTTT
CDR3: CASSRQVTGELFF

J: TRBJ1-1
V: TRBV30
D: .
size: .
DNA: TGTGCCTGGAGTGTACGCCGATACACTGAAGCTTTCTTT
CDR3: CAWSVRRYTEAFF

J: TRBJ1-2
V: TRBV12-5
D: .
size: .
DNA: TGTGCTAGTGGTTACCTGAAAAGTGGCTATGGCTACACCTTC
CDR3: CASGYLKSGYGYTF

J: TRBJ2-7
V: TRBV2
D: .
size: .
DNA: TGTGCCAGCAGTGAAAAGGTGGGGGGGGCTAATCGGGAGCAGTACTTC
CDR3: CASSEKVGGANREQYF

J: TRBJ2-3
V: TRBV7-3
D: .
size: .
DNA: TGTGCCAGCAGCTTCGGGGCGACCACAGATACGCAGTATTTT
CDR3: CASSFGATTDTQYF

J: TRBJ1-5
V: TRBV7-2
D: .
size: .
DNA: TGTGCCAGCAGCTTCGGGCAGGGTGGCAATCAGCCCCAGCATTTT
CDR3: CASSFGQGGNQPQHF

J: TRBJ2-7
V: TRBV7-6
D: .
size: once
DNA: TGTGCCAGCAGCAAAAAGGGACGAGACTCCTACGAGCAGTACTTC
CDR3: CASSKKGRDSYEQYF

J: TRBJ1-1
V: TRBV19
D: .
size: .
DNA: TGTGCCAGTAAAGGGTCTCAGATTACTGAAGCTTTCTTT
CDR3: CASKGSQITEAFF

J: TRBJ1-1
V: TRBV4-2
D: .
size: .
DNA: TGTGCCAGCAGCCAAGGAAGGCGGGAGAACACTGAAGCTTTCTTT
CDR3: CASSQGRRENTEAFF

J: TRBJ2-3
V: TRBV19
D: .
size: .
DNA: TGTGCCAGTAGACGGAGCGGCGGAGATACGCAGTATTTT
CDR3: CASRRSGGDTQYF

J: TRBJ1-2
V: TRBV7-9
D: .
size: .
DNA: TGTGCCAGCAGCTTAGAGTCCGGGACGGATGGCTACACCTTC
CDR3: CASSLESGTDGYTF

J: TRBJ2-2
V: TRBV24-1
D: .
size: .
DNA: TGTGCCACCAGTCATTGGGGGCTCACCGGGGAGCTGTTTTTT
CDR3: CATSHWGLTGELFF

J: TRBJ1-3
V: TRBV19
D: TRBD1
size: .
DNA: TGTGCCAGTATCTTTACAGGGGCCTCTGGAAACACCATATATTTT
CDR3: CASIFTGASGNTIYF

J: TRBJ1-4
V: TRBV7-8
D: .
size: .
DNA: TGTGCCAGCAGCCCAAGAGGGGGGTCTAATGAAAAACTGTTTTTT
CDR3: CASSPRGGSNEKLFF

J: TRBJ1-6
V: TRBV4-3
D: .
size: .
DNA: TGCGCCAGCAGCCAATCCGGTAATTCACCCCTCCACTTT
CDR3: CASSQSGNSPLHF

J: TRBJ1-3
V: TRBV11-1
D: .
size: .
DNA: TGTGCCAGCGGCGACGACAGCTCTGGAAACACCATATATTTT
CDR3: CASGDDSSGNTIYF

J: TRBJ1-4
V: TRBV29-1
D: .
size: .
DNA: TGCAGCGTTGAGGTGGAAGGGTGGGGCGAAAAACTGTTTTTT
CDR3: CSVEVEGWGEKLFF

J: TRBJ1-2
V: TRBV6-1
D: TRBD1
size: .
DNA: TGTGCCAGCAGTGAAAGGGACAGGGGAGGTGGCTACACCTTC
CDR3: CASSERDRGGGYTF

J: TRBJ2-5
V: TRBV9
D: TRBD1
size: .
DNA: TGTGCCAGCAGCGTACGAGGGACAGGGCAAGAGACCCAGTACTTC
CDR3: CASSVRGTGQETQYF

J: TRBJ2-2
V: TRBV10-3
D: .
size: .
DNA: TGTGCCATCCTAGAAACTGGTTCCGGGGAGCTGTTTTTT
CDR3: CAILETGSGELFF

J: TRBJ2-4
V: TRBV29-1
D: TRBD1
size: .
DNA: TGCAGCGTCCGGGCAACAGGGGCGGGCATTCAGTACTTC
CDR3: CSVRATGAGIQYF

J: TRBJ1-6
V: TRBV24-1
D: .
size: .
DNA: TGTGCCACCAGACACGTACAGGGAAGTGGTTTGAATTCACCCCTCCACTTT
CDR3: CATRHVQGSGLNSPLHF

J: TRBJ2-7
V: TRBV30
D: .
size: .
DNA: TGTGCCTGGAGTATTAGACCCGGGGAGCAGTACTTC
CDR3: CAWSIRPGEQYF

J: TRBJ2-7
V: TRBV3-1/TRBV3-2
D: TRBD2
size: .
DNA: TGTGCCAGCAGCCCAGGACTAGCGGGAACCTACGAGCAGTACTTC
CDR3: CASSPGLAGTYEQYF

J: TRBJ2-7
V: TRBV27
D: TRBD2
size: .
DNA: TGTGCCAGCAGTTTGCTGCGCGGGGGGGTTGACGAGCAGTACTTC
CDR3: CASSLLRGGVDEQYF